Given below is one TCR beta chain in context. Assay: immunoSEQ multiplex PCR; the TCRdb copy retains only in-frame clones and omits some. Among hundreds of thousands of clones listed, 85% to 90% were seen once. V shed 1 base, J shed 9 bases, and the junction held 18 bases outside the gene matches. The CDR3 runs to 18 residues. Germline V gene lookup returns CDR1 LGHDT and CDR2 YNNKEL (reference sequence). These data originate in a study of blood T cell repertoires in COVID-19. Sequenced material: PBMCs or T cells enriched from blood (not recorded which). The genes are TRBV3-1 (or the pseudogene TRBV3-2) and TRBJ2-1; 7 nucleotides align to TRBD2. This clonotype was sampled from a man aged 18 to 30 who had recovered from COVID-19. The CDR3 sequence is CASSQVLVRASGPAEQFF. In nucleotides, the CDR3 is TGTGCCAGCAGCCAAGTCCTTGTAAGGGCTAGCGGCCCGGCTGAGCAGTTCTTC.